This TCR beta chain comes out of a study of T cells in localized non-small cell lung cancer. Study-level results: As only one tumor region underwent sequencing, heterogeneity remains possible. Within adjacent lung there appeared a median roughly 60 of the top 100 tumor clones. Clonality of T cells reached its maximum in uninvolved adjacent lung, surpassing tumor.

Here immunoSEQ multiplex PCR was the method, and the copy in TCRdb shows in-frame clones only, minus some. The repertoire holds 90,000 to 100,000 clones, with approximately 90% as singletons. With regard to this clone: What it binds is not known.

The length of the CDR3 is 11 residues. Per germline, CDR1 SGHAT and CDR2 FQNNGV. V shed 1 base and J shed 12 bases, with 7 bases lying between them. The rearrangement joins TRBV11-2 to TRBJ2-1; no definite D call. This sample comprised PBMCs, obtained before any cancer treatment. The receptor's source is a woman aged 35-75 years with stage II squamous cell lung carcinoma. The CDR3 reads CASSLGPGQFF. The CDR3 DNA reads as TGTGCCAGCAGCTTAGGGCCGGGGCAGTTCTTC.